Sequencing of this T cell receptor beta chain was carried out in a study of T cells in localized non-small cell lung cancer. Looked up from germline, CDR1 is SGHDT and CDR2 is YYEEEE. V gave up 2 bases and J gave up 3 bases, with 15 bases separating them. The CDR3 extends over 15 amino acids. As regards this clone: Antigen specificity is unknown.

Regarding the study as a whole: Longer survival (overall) was linked to higher T cell density in blood. Adjacent lung held a median around 56 of the top 100 tumor clones.

The assay was immunoSEQ multiplex PCR, and TCRdb's table has in-frame clones only and misses some. The sample holds tens of thousands of clones; about 91% are singletons and the top ten take about 4.4%. This receptor was obtained from a female donor over 55 with stage II squamous cell lung carcinoma. Specimen: peripheral blood, collected before any cancer treatment. This sequence joins TRBV5-6 and TRBJ2-7; no clear D gene. CDR3 in DNA: TGTGCCAGCAGCTTCAGCAGGCGACCGAGCTACGAGCAGTACTTC. This translates into CASSFSRRPSYEQYF.